This TCR beta chain was recovered during a study of a mutant IDH1 vaccine in newly diagnosed glioma. Assay: immunoSEQ multiplex PCR; the TCRdb copy retains only in-frame clones and omits some. The sample contains about 40,000 clones, roughly 92% of which appear only once. A word on this clone: Its antigen is undetermined.

Noted time point: week 5, during vaccination. Vaccinated patients received 300 ug of mutant IDH1 20-mer peptide per dose, with topical imiquimod. The V segment lost 3 bases and the J segment 4 bases; nucleotides outside the gene matches: 5. CDR1 and CDR2 (germline): SEHNR, FQNEAQ (reference sequence). This CDR3 comprises 14 residues. J is TRBJ1-1 and V is TRBV7-9; the match to TRBD1 covers 7 bases. This TCR came from a man aged 45-60 years with glioma. The sequencing used PBMCs, collected from a glioma patient whose treatment included an IDH1 peptide vaccine. The CDR3 DNA follows: TGTGCCAGCAGCTTCGACAGGGTCGGCACTGAAGCTTTCTTT. Translated, it gives CASSFDRVGTEAFF.